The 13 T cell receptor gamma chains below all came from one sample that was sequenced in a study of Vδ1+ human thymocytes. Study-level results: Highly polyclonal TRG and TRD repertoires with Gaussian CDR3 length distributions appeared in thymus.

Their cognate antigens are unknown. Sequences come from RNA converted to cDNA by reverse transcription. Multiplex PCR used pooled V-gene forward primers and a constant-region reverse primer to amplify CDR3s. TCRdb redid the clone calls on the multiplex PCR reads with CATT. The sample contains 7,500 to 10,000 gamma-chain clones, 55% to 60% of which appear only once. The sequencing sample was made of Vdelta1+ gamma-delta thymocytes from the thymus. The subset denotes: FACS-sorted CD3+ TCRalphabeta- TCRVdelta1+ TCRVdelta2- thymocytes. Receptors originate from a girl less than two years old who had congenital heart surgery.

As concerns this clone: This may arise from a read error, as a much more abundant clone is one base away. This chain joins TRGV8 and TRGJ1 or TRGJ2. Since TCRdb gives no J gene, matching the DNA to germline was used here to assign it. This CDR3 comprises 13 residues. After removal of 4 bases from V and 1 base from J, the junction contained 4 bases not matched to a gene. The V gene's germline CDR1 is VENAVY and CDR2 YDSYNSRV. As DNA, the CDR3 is TGTGCCACCTGGGACGATAATTATTATAAGAAACTCTTT. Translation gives CATWDDNYYKKLF.

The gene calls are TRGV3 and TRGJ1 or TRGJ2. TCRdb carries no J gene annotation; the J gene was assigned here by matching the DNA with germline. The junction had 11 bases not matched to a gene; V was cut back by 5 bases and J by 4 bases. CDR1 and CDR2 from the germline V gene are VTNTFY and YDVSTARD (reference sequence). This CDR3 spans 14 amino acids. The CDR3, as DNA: TGTGCCACCTGGGTATGTTGCCCATATTATAAGAAACTCTTT. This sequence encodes CATWVCCPYYKKLF.

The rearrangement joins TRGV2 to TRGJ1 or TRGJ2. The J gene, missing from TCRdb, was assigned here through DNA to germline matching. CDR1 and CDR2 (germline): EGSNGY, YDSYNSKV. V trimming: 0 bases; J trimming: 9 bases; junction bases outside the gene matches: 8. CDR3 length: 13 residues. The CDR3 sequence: CATWDGLFGKKLF. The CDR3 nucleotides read TGTGCCACCTGGGACGGGCTTTTCGGTAAGAAACTCTTT.

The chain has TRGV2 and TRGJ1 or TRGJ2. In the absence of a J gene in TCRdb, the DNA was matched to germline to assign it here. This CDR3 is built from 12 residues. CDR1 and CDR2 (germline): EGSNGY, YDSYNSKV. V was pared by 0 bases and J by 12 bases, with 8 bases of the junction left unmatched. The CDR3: CATWDGRLGKLF. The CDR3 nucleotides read TGTGCCACCTGGGACGGGCGCTTGGGGAAACTCTTT.

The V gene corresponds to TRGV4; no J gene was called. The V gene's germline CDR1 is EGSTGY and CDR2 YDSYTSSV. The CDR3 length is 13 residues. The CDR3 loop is CATWDVNYYKILF. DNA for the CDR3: TGTGCCACCTGGGATGTGAATTATTATAAGATACTCTTT.

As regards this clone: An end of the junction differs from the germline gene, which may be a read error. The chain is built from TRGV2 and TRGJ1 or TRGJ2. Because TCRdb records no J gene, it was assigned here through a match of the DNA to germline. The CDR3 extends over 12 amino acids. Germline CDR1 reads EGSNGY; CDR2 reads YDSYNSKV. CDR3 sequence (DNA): TGTGCCGCCTGGGACGGGTACCGTAGGAAACTCTTT. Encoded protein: CAAWDGYRRKLF.

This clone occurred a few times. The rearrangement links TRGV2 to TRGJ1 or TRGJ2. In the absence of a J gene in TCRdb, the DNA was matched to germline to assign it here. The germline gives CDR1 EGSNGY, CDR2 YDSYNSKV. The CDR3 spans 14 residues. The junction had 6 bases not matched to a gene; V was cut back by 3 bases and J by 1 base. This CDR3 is CATWDSRNYYKKLF. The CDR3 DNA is TGTGCCACCTGGGACTCGCGAAATTATTATAAGAAACTCTTT.

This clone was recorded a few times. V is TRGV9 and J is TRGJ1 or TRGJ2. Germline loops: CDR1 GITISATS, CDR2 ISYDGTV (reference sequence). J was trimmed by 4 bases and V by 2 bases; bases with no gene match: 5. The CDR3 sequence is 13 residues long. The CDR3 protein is CALWEAFYYKKLF. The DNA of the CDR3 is TGTGCCTTGTGGGAGGCTTTCTATTATAAGAAACTCTTT.

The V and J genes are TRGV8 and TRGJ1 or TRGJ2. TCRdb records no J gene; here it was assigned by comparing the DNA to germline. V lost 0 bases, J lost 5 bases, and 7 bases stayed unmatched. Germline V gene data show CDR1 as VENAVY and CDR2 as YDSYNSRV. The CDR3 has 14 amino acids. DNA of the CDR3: TGTGCCACCTGGGATAGGCTGGTAGATTATAAGAAACTCTTT. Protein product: CATWDRLVDYKKLF.

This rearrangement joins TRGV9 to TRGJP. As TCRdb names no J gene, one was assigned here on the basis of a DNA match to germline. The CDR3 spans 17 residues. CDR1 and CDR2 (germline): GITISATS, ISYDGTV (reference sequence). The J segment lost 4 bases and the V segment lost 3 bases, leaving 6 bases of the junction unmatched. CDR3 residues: CALWESIQELGKKIKVF. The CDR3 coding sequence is TGTGCCTTGTGGGAGTCAATTCAAGAGTTGGGCAAAAAAATCAAGGTATTT.

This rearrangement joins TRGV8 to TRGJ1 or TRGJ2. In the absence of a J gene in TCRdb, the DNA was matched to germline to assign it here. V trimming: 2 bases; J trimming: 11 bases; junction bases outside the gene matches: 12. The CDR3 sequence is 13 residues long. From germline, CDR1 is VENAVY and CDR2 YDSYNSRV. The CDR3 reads CATWDKRTREKLF. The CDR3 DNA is TGTGCCACCTGGGATAAGCGGACAAGAGAGAAACTCTTT.

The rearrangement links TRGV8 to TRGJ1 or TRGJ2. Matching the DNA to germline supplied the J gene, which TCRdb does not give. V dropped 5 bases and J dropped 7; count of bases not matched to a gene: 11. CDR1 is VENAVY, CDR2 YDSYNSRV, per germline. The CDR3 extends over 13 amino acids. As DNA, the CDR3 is TGTGCCACCTGGGTTCCCTGGGGCTATAAGAAACTCTTT. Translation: CATWVPWGYKKLF.

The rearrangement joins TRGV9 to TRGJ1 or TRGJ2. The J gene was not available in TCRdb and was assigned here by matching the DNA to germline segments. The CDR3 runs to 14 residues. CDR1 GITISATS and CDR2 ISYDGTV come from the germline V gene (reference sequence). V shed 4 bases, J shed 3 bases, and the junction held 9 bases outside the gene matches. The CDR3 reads CALWDAALYYKKLF. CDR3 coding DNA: TGTGCCTTGTGGGACGCCGCTCTTTATTATAAGAAACTCTTT.